This T cell receptor beta chain emerged from a study of human T cells and chemical hapten exposure. Study in general: Small pooled library volume differences mainly caused per-sample TCR yield variation.

The time point is: patch test 1, 2 weeks after DPC sensitization. The treatment denotes: therapeutic diphenylcyclopropenone sensitization with weekly scalp DPC. Each CDR3 protein gets one entry after TCRdb re-called the RACE reads with MiXCR. This sample has 65,000 to 85,000 distinct CDR3 sequences, with about 11% found just once. The CDR3 totals 13 residues. The V end lost 6 bases, the J end lost 9 bases, and 15 bases lay between the germline ends. Looked up from germline, CDR1 is SNHLY and CDR2 is FYNNEI. This clonotype was recorded many times. The chain employs TRBV2 and TRBJ2-1; D is unclear. This clonotype originated in a woman aged 55-69 years with alopecia areata. Some clones in this sample may be carry-over from other donors' samples. The sequencing here drew on whole blood, taken in connection with sensitization to the hapten diphenylcyclopropenone (DPC). CDR3 sequence (DNA): TGTGCCAGCAGCCTAGGCCAGAACACTGAGCAGTTCTTC. Protein: CASSLGQNTEQFF.